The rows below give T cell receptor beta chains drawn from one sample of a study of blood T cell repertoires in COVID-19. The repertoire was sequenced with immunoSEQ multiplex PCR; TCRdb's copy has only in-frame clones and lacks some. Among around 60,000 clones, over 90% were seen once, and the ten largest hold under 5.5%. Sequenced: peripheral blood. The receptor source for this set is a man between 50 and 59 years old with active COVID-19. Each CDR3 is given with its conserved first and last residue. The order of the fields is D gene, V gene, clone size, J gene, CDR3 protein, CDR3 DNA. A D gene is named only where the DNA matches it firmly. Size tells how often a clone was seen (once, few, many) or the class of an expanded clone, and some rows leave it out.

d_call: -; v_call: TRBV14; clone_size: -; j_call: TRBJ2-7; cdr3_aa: CASSQIAAGSREQYF; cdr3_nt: TGTGCCAGCAGCCAAATAGCGGCCGGGAGTCGAGAGCAGTACTTC
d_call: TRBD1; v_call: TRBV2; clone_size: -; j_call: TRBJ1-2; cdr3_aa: CANPDRGYGYTF; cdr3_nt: TGTGCCAACCCAGACAGGGGGTATGGCTACACCTTC
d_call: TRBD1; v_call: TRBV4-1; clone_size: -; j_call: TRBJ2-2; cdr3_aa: CASSIGTANTGELFF; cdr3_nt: TGCGCCAGCAGCATTGGGACAGCGAACACCGGGGAGCTGTTTTTT
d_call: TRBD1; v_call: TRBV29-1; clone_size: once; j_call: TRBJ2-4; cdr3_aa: CSVGQGAGAKNIQYF; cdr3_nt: TGCAGCGTTGGACAGGGGGCAGGAGCCAAAAACATTCAGTACTTC
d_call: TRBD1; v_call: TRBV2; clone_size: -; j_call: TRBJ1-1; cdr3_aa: CASKPDRGTEAFF; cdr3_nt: TGTGCCAGCAAGCCAGACAGGGGCACTGAAGCTTTCTTT
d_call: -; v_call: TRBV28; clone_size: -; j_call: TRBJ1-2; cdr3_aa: CASRNAVDYGYTF; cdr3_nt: TGTGCCAGCAGGAACGCGGTGGACTATGGCTACACCTTC
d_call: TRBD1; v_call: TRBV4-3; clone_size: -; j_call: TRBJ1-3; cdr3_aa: CASSQGTGAFGNTIYF; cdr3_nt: TGCGCCAGCAGCCAAGGGACAGGGGCCTTTGGAAACACCATATATTTT
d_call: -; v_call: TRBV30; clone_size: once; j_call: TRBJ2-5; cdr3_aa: CAWSVISGRETQYF; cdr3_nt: TGTGCCTGGAGTGTAATATCAGGGAGGGAGACCCAGTACTTC
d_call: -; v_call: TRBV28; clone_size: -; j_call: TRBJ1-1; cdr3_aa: CASSFSIQGWTEAFF; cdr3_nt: TGTGCCAGCAGTTTCTCAATTCAGGGGTGGACTGAAGCTTTCTTT
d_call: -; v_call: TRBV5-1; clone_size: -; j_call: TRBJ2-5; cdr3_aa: CASSLDLGGTQYF; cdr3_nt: TGCGCCAGCAGCTTGGACTTGGGGGGGACCCAGTACTTC
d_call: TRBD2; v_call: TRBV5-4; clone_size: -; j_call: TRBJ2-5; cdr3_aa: CASSSSGSGAKETQYF; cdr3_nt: TGTGCCAGCAGCTCGAGTGGTAGCGGGGCCAAAGAGACCCAGTACTTC
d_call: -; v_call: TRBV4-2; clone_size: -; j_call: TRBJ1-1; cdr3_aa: CASSQERTRGNTEAFF; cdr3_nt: TGTGCCAGCAGCCAAGAACGGACCCGGGGGAACACTGAAGCTTTCTTT
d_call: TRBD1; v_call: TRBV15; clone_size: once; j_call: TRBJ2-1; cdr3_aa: CATRGQALNEQFF; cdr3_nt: TGTGCCACCAGGGGACAGGCCCTCAATGAGCAGTTCTTC
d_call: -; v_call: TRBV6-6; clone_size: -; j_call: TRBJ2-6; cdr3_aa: CASSFSDSGANVLTF; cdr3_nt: TGTGCCAGCAGTTTTTCAGACTCTGGGGCCAACGTCCTGACTTTC
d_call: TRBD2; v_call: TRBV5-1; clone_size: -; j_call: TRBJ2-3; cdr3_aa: CASSLGLAVLTDTQYF; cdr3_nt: TGCGCCAGCAGCTTAGGACTAGCGGTACTCACAGATACGCAGTATTTT
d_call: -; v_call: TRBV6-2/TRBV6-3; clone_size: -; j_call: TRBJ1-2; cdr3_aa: CASSPLGANYGYTF; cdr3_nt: TGTGCCAGCAGCCCCCTCGGTGCTAACTATGGCTACACCTTC
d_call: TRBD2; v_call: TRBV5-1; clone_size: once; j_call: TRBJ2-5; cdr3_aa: CASSFAGTSGSKTQYF; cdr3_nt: TGCGCCAGCAGCTTTGCTGGGACTAGCGGGAGTAAGACCCAGTACTTC
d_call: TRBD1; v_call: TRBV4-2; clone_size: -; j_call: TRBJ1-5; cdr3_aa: CASSQGQGVNQPQHF; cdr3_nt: TGTGCCAGCAGCCAAGGACAGGGTGTGAATCAGCCCCAGCATTTT
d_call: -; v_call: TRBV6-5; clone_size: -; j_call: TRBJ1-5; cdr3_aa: CASSYSGQGSQPQHF; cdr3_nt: TGTGCCAGCAGTTACTCGGGGCAGGGGAGCCAGCCCCAGCATTTT
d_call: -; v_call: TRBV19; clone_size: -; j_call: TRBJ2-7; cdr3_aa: CATPSVRGEQYF; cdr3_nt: TGTGCCACCCCGAGTGTGCGGGGCGAGCAGTACTTC
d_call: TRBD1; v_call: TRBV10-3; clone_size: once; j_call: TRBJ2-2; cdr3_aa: CAISESNQGVNTGELFF; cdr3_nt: TGTGCCATCAGTGAGTCTAACCAGGGGGTGAACACCGGGGAGCTGTTTTTT
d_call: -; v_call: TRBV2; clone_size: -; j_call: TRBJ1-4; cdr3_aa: CASSGGVGQNEKLFF; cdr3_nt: TGTGCCAGCAGTGGGGGAGTCGGGCAAAATGAAAAACTGTTTTTT
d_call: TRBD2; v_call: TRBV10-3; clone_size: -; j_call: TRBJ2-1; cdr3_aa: CATGLAGAWEQFF; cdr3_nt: TGTGCCACGGGACTAGCGGGAGCATGGGAGCAGTTCTTC
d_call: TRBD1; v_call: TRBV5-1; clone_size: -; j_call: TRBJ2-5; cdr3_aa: CASSTTGGVETQYF; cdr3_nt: TGCGCCAGCAGCACTACAGGGGGTGTGGAGACCCAGTACTTC
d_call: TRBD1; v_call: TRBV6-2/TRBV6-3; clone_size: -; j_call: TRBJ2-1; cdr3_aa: CASSSGTGVRTGQFF; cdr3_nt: TGTGCCAGCAGTTCCGGGACAGGGGTCAGGACGGGGCAGTTCTTC
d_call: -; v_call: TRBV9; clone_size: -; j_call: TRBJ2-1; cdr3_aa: CASSVGLELDSLDNEQFF; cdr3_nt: TGTGCCAGCAGCGTAGGGTTGGAACTCGACTCCCTCGACAATGAGCAGTTCTTC
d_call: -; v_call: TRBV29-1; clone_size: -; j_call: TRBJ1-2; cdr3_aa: CSVDLPQARGYTF; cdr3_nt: TGCAGCGTTGATTTACCCCAGGCTCGGGGCTACACCTTC
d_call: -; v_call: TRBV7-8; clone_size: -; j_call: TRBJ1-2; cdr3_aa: CASSGGLGRSIAEANYGYTF; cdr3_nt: TGTGCCAGCAGCGGGGGCCTAGGCAGGTCCATTGCCGAGGCTAACTATGGCTACACCTTC
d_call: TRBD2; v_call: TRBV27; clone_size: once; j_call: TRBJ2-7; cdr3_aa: CASSLRLAGGSSYEQYF; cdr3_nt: TGTGCCAGCAGCCTTCGACTAGCGGGAGGAAGCTCCTACGAGCAGTACTTC
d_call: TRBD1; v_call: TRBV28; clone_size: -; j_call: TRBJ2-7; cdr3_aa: CASRLRGTDSYEQYF; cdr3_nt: TGTGCCAGCAGACTACGAGGGACAGACTCCTACGAGCAGTACTTC
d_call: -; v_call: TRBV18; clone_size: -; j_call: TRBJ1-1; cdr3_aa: CASSPNTGVRTEAFF; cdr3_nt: TGTGCCAGCTCACCAAATACAGGAGTTCGAACTGAAGCTTTCTTT
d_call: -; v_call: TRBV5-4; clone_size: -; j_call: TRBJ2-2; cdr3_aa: CASSSGGYTGELFF; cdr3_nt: TGTGCCAGCAGCTCCGGGGGTTACACCGGGGAGCTGTTTTTT
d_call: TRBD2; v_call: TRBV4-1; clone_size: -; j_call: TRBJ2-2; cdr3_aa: CASRATSGRKIDTGELFF; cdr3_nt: TGCGCCAGCAGGGCTACTAGCGGGAGAAAAATTGACACCGGGGAGCTGTTTTTT
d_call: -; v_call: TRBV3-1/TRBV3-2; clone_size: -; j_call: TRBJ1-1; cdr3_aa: CASSQENLFPRNTEAFF; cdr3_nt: TGTGCCAGCAGCCAAGAAAATTTGTTCCCGAGGAACACTGAAGCTTTCTTT
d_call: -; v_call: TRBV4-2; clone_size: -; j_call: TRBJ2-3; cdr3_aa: CASSHDGQRTDTQYF; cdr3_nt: TGTGCCAGCAGCCACGACGGACAGCGCACAGATACGCAGTATTTT
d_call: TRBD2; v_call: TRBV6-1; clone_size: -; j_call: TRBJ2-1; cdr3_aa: CASSEMASGRGSFDEQFF; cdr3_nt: TGTGCCAGCAGTGAAATGGCTAGCGGGAGGGGAAGTTTTGATGAGCAGTTCTTC
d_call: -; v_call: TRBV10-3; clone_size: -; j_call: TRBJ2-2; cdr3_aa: CAISEPRGRTGELFF; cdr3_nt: TGTGCCATCAGTGAGCCCCGGGGTAGGACCGGGGAGCTGTTTTTT
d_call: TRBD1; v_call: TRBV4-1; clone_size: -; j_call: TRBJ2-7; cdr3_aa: CASSQDGGQGLSYEQYF; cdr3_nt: TGCGCCAGCAGCCAAGATGGGGGACAGGGGCTCTCCTACGAGCAGTACTTC
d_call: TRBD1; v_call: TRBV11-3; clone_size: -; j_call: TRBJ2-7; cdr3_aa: CASSPGQGATSSYEQYF; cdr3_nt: TGTGCCAGCAGCCCGGGACAGGGGGCGACGAGCTCCTACGAGCAGTACTTC
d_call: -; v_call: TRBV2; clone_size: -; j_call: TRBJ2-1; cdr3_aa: CASNVGITNEQFF; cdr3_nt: TGTGCCAGCAACGTCGGGATAACCAATGAGCAGTTCTTC
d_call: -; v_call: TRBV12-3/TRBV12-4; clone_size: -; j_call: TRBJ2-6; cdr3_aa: CASSLLGANVLTF; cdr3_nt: TGTGCCAGCAGTTTATTAGGGGCCAACGTCCTGACTTTC
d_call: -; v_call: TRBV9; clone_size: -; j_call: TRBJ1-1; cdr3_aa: CASSVEGNTGVGNTEAFF; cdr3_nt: TGTGCCAGCAGCGTAGAGGGAAATACGGGGGTGGGAAACACTGAAGCTTTCTTT